A single sample is the source of the 7 T cell receptor beta chains below, sequenced in a study of shared clonotypes between healthy human individuals. This table comes from immunoSEQ multiplex PCR, and its TCRdb copy is limited to in-frame clones, with some not included. The sample lists about 1.1 million clones, around three quarters seen once, with about 0.94% in the top ten. Sample: memory CD4+ T cells from PBMCs. The subset is: CD45RA-negative fraction. These receptors came from a man younger than 30 in good health. Some clones in this sample may be carry-over from other donors' samples.

This chain connects TRBV11-2 to TRBJ2-4, with unresolved D. CDR3 length: 15 residues. Trimming pared 3 bases from V and 1 base from J, leaving 10 bases between. Germline values: CDR1 SGHAT, CDR2 FQNNGV. CDR3 protein: CASSFIVGAKNIQYF. CDR3 bases: TGTGCCAGCAGCTTTATAGTCGGGGCCAAAAACATTCAGTACTTC.

V usage is TRBV19 and J usage is TRBJ1-5, with 7 bases aligning to TRBD1. Trimming at V came to 8 bases and at J to 5 bases, leaving 6 bases not matched to a gene. The germline CDR1 and CDR2 sequences are LNHDA and SQIVND (reference sequence). This CDR3 region has 13 residues. CDR3 sequence (DNA): TGTGCCAGTTGGGACAGACGCGATCAGCCCCAGCATTTT. It codes for CASWDRRDQPQHF.

This sequence joins TRBV28 and TRBJ2-7; no clear D gene. The germline CDR1 and CDR2 sequences are MDHEN and SYDVKM. Deletions cut 3 bases from V and 6 bases from J, with 21 bases between. CDR3 length: 16 residues. CDR3 in amino acids: CASSLMMTGLMREQYF. The DNA of the CDR3 is TGTGCCAGCAGTTTGATGATGACCGGATTGATGCGCGAGCAGTACTTC.

The chain recombines TRBV18 with TRBJ2-7; D gene ambiguous. This CDR3 spans 13 amino acids. The V end lost 7 bases, the J end lost 3 bases, and 13 bases lay between the germline ends. CDR1 KGHSH and CDR2 LQKENI come from the germline V gene. CDR3 sequence: CASFDRADYEQYF. The CDR3 nucleotides read TGTGCCAGCTTTGATAGGGCTGACTACGAGCAGTACTTC.

CDR3 residues: CSALTGDIVRYEQYF. The CDR3 nucleotides read TGCAGCGCCTTAACAGGGGACATAGTCCGCTACGAGCAGTACTTC. The genes are TRBV29-1 and TRBJ2-7; 7 bases match TRBD1. Germline CDR1 is SQVTM and CDR2 is ANQGSEA. J lost 3 bases, V lost 7 bases, and 15 bases had no gene match. The CDR3 loop spans 15 amino acids.

The CDR3 DNA reads TGCAGCGTTGCTTCGGGGCTTTCGGGATTTGGCTACGAGCAGTACTTC. Amino acid sequence: CSVASGLSGFGYEQYF. This chain uses TRBV29-1 with TRBJ2-7; the D call may be TRBD1 or TRBD2 (5 bases each). The CDR3 consists of 16 residues. Trimming removed 4 bases at V and 3 bases at J, with 22 bases between. CDR1 is SQVTM, CDR2 ANQGSEA, per germline.

The chain is built from TRBV28 and TRBJ2-5, with 8 nucleotides matching TRBD2. Germline V gene lookup returns CDR1 MDHEN and CDR2 SYDVKM. The CDR3 loop spans 13 amino acids. V trimming: 9 bases; J trimming: 5 bases; junction bases outside the gene matches: 8. CDR3 in DNA: TGTGCCAGTCTACTCGGGGGGGACGAGACCCAGTACTTC. Translated, it gives CASLLGGDETQYF.